This T cell receptor beta chain is from a study of T cells in Graves' hyperthyroidism and ophthalmopathy. RNA transcripts gave rise to amplified TCR beta CDR3 regions. Primed by the HTBI set, a first-round RT-PCR was run on the TCR CDR3. TCRdb recomputed calls from the multiplex PCR reads with MiXCR, one row per CDR3 protein. In the table there are more than 50,000 distinct CDR3 sequences, approximately 50% of which are singletons. The CDR3 totals 12 residues. Germline-derived CDR1 and CDR2 are SSHAT and FNYEAQ (reference sequence). The sequenced sample consisted of blood. This rearrangement joins TRBV7-7 to TRBJ2-1; no reliable D call. The sequence was obtained from a woman younger than 45 with Graves' ophthalmopathy. The CDR3 loop reads CARPYNYNEQFF. CDR3 nucleotide sequence: TGTGCTAGACCATACAACTACAATGAGCAGTTCTTC.